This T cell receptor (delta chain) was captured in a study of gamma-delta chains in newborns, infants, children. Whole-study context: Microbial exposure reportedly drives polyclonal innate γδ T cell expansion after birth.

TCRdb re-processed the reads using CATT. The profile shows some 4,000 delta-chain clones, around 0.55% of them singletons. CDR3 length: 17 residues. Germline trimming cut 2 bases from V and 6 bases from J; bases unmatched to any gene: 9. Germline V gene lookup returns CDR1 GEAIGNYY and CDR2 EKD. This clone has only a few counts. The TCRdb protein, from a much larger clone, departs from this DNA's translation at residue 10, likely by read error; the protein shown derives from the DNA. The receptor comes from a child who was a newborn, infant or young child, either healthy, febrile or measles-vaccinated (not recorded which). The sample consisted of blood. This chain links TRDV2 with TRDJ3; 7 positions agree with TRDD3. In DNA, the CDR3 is TGTGCCTGTGACAGGAGACTGGGGCCGTTGGACACCCGACAGATGTTTTTC. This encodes CACDRRLGPLDTRQMFF.